The 9 T cell receptor beta chains listed next were all sequenced from one sample in a study of tumor and adjacent non-tumor tissue in lung cancer. TCRbeta libraries were built with three rounds of nested PCR, modified from ARM-PCR. TCRdb re-analysed the multiplex PCR reads in MiXCR, keeping a single row per CDR3 protein. Among roughly 120,000 distinct CDR3 sequences listed, more than 60% were seen once. No cell sorting was done before RNA was extracted from the tissue. The sample was lung tumor tissue. Receptor source: a woman aged 55-70 years with non-small cell lung cancer.

This clonotype was seen just once. At one boundary the junction diverges from the germline segment, which might be a read error. The chain carries TRBV6-2 or TRBV6-3 and TRBJ1-6; a weak D match, TRBD1 (6 bases). CDR3 length equals 13 residues. Germline CDR1 is MNHEY and CDR2 is SVGEGT. The CDR3 is CASSPGTYSPHHF. The DNA for the CDR3 is TGCGCCAGCAGTCCCGGGACATACTCACCCCACCACTTT.

Turning to this clonotype: Given a much more abundant clone one base away, this may be a read error. V is TRBV20-1 and J is TRBJ2-5; the match to TRBD2 covers 8 bases. This CDR3 comprises 15 residues. Germline CDR1 reads DFQATT; CDR2 reads SNEGSKA (reference sequence). The CDR3 nucleotides are TGCAATGTAACGGACCCCGGGACTAGCCAAGAGACCCAGTACTTC. This sequence encodes CNVTDPGTSQETQYF.

As concerns this clonotype: Sequence at one end of the junction differs from germline and may be a read error. V usage is TRBV6-5 and J usage is TRBJ2-3; D call uncertain. The CDR3 length is 13 residues. Germline-derived CDR1 and CDR2 are MNHEY and SVGAGI. The CDR3: CTSNYPDTDAQYF. Here the CDR3 DNA reads TGTACCAGCAATTACCCCGACACAGATGCGCAGTATTTT.

As to this clonotype: The junction departs from germline at one end; a sequencing error may be responsible. The chain employs TRBV5-6 and TRBJ2-7, with TRBD2 as a possible D gene (5 bases). Germline CDR1 SGHDT, CDR2 YYEEEE. CDR3 length: 14 residues. CDR3 DNA: TGTGCCAGCAGTGGGAAATGGCCGGGAACCGAGCAGTATTTC. This translates into CASSGKWPGTEQYF.

Of note for this clonotype: Possible read error: a much larger clone is one base away. This rearrangement joins TRBV20-1 to TRBJ1-5; 7 nucleotides match TRBD1. The CDR3 is made up of 16 amino acids. V trimming: 7 bases; J trimming: 4 bases; junction bases outside the gene matches: 16. Germline V gene sequence: CDR1 DFQATT, CDR2 SNEGSKA (reference sequence). The CDR3 nucleotides read TGCAGTGTTAGGGAGGGGAGACAGGGTATGAATCAGCCCCAGCATTTT. Translation gives CSVREGRQGMNQPQHF.

The CDR3 DNA reads as TGCGCCAGCAGCTTATTAGTCCGGCCCCAGCATTTT. Encoded protein: CASSLLVRPQHF. This chain links TRBV10-1 with TRBJ1-5; the D is unclear. Trimming took 6 bases from V and 9 from J, leaving 12 bases between them. The CDR3 extends over 12 amino acids. Germline V CDR1 and CDR2: WNHNN, SYGVQD (reference sequence).

The chain carries TRBV11-2 and TRBJ1-2; no clear D. V was shortened by 6 bases and J by 10 bases, with 18 bases between the two germline ends. The CDR3 is made up of 13 amino acids. Germline values: CDR1 SGHAT, CDR2 FQNNGV. CDR3: CASSALRGGAYTF. The CDR3 DNA follows: TGTGCCAGCAGTGCCCTCAGAGGCGGTGCCTACACCTTC.

This clonotype was seen at least ten times. The gene calls are TRBV20-1 and TRBJ2-5; D may be TRBD2 (5 bases). Trimming shortened V by 1 base and J by 5 bases, and 8 bases separated the two germline ends. CDR1 and CDR2 (germline): DFQATT, SNEGSKA (reference sequence). This CDR3 region has 12 residues. As DNA, the CDR3 is TGCAGTGCTAGAGCCCCGGGGGAGACCCAGTACTTC. This gives the protein CSARAPGETQYF.

The V call is TRBV28, the J call TRBJ2-5; D possibly corresponds to TRBD1 (6 bases). V lost 9 bases, J lost 5 bases, and 25 bases lay in between. The CDR3 is 16 residues long. The germline V gene encodes CDR1 MDHEN and CDR2 SYDVKM. The CDR3 DNA sequence: TGTGCCAGTAGAACTCCCGGGACAAGGGGCGTCGAGACCCAGTACTTC. Its protein product is CASRTPGTRGVETQYF.